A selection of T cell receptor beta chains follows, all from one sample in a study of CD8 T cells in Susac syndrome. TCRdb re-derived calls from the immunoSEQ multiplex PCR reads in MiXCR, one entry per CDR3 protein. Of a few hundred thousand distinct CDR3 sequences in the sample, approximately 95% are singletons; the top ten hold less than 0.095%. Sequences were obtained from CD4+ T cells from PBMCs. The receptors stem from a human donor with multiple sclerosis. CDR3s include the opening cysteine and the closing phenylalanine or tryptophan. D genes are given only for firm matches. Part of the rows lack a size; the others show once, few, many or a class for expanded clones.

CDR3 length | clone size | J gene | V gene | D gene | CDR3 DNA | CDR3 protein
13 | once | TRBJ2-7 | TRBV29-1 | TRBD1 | TGCAGCGTGGGGACAGGGTATAGCTACGAGCAGTACTTC | CSVGTGYSYEQYF
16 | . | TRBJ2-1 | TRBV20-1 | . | TGCAGTGCTATCCGGGGGGCCGGGGGGCATGGTAATGAGCAGTTCTTC | CSAIRGAGGHGNEQFF
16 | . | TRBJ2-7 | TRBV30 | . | TGTGCCTGGAGTTCCCAGTTCGGGACTGCATCCTACGAGCAGTACTTC | CAWSSQFGTASYEQYF
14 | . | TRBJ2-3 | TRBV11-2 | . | TGTGCCAGCAGCTTAGTGCTCGCCACAGATACGCAGTATTTT | CASSLVLATDTQYF
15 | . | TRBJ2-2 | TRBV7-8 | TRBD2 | TGTGCCAGCAGCTTTAGCGGGGGGATCACCGGGGAGCTGTTTTTT | CASSFSGGITGELFF
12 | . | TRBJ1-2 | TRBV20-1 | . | TGCAGTCTGGTGGCAGGAAACTATGGCTACACCTTC | CSLVAGNYGYTF
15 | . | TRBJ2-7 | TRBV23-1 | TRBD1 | TGCGCCAGCAGTCAACCAGGGACAGCTGCGTGGGAGCAGTACTTC | CASSQPGTAAWEQYF
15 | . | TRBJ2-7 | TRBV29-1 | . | TGCAGCGTTGAAGACCCGCGCGGGACGCCTTTCGAGCAGTACTTC | CSVEDPRGTPFEQYF
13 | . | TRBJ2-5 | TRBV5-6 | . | TGTGCCAGCAGCTTGGTGGGTCGGGAGACCCAGTACTTC | CASSLVGRETQYF
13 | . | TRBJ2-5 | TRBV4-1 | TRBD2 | TGCGCCAGCAGCGGACTAGCGGGGGGTACCCAGTACTTC | CASSGLAGGTQYF
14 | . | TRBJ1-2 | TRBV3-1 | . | TGTGCCAGCAGCCAAGATTACGGGGGGAGCGGCTACACCTTC | CASSQDYGGSGYTF
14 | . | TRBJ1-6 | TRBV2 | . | TGTGCCGGAAATATACAGGGACATAATTCACCCCTCCACTTT | CAGNIQGHNSPLHF
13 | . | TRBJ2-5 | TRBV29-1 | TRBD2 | TGCAGCGCGTCAACGGGACTAGAAGAGACCCAGTACTTC | CSASTGLEETQYF
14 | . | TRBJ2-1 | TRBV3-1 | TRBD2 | TGTGCCAGCAGCCAGGAACTTACTAGCGCTGAGCAGTTCTTC | CASSQELTSAEQFF
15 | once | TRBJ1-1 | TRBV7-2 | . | TGTGCCAGCAGCTTAGTTGTAGGGCTGAACACTGAAGCTTTCTTT | CASSLVVGLNTEAFF
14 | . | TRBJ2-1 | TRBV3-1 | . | TGTGCCAGCAGCCAAGGGACCGTATCCCATGAGCAGTTCTTC | CASSQGTVSHEQFF
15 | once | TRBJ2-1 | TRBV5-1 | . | TGCGCCAGCAGCTTGGGTTGGGACCCCTGGACTGAGCAGTTCTTC | CASSLGWDPWTEQFF
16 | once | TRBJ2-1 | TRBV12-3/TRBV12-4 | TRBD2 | TGTGCCAGCAGTTTGGGACTAGCGGGGGATGATAATGAGCAGTTCTTC | CASSLGLAGDDNEQFF
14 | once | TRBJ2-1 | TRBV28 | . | TGTGCCAGAGGGGATGAGTTCAACCACAATGAGCAGTTCTTC | CARGDEFNHNEQFF
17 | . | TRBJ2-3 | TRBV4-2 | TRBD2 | TGTGCCAGCAGCCGATTTTCTAGCGGGGGGAGCACAGATACGCAGTATTTT | CASSRFSSGGSTDTQYF
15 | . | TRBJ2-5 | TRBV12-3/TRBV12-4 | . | TGTGCCAGCAGTTTCTGGGGCAGAGCGCAAGAGACCCAGTACTTC | CASSFWGRAQETQYF
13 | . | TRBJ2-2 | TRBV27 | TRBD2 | TGTGCCAGCAGGACTAGCGGGGCCGGGGAGCTGTTTTTT | CASRTSGAGELFF
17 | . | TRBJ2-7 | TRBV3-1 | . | TGTGCCAGCAGCCAAGGGTACAGGACAGCCCTGGGAGACGAGCAGTACTTC | CASSQGYRTALGDEQYF
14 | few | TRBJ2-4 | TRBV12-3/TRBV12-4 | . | TGTGCCAGCAGTTTACGGCTAGCCAAAAACATTCAGTACTTC | CASSLRLAKNIQYF
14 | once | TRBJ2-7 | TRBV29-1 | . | TGCAGCGTTGAAAAGGTCCAAGGCAGCTACGAGCAGTACTTC | CSVEKVQGSYEQYF
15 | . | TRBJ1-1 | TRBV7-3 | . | TGTGCCAGCAGCTTAAAGGCCGGGGGCAACACTGAAGCTTTCTTT | CASSLKAGGNTEAFF
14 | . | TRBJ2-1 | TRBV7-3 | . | TGTGCCAGCAGCTTAACTATCTCCGGTAATGAGCAGTTCTTC | CASSLTISGNEQFF
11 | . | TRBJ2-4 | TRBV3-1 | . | TGTGCCAGCAGCCTCCGGGACTCCCAGTACTTC | CASSLRDSQYF
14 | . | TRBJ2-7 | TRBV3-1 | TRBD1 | TGTGCCAGCAGCCGGGACAGCTTCTCCTACGAGCAGTACTTC | CASSRDSFSYEQYF
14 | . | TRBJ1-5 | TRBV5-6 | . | TGTGCCAGCAGCTTGGCGCAGGGAGGCAAGCCCCAGCATTTT | CASSLAQGGKPQHF
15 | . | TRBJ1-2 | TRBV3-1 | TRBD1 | TGTGCCAGCAGCCAAGAGGGACAGGGGGCCTATGGCTACACCTTC | CASSQEGQGAYGYTF
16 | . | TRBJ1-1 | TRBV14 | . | TGTGCCAGCAGCCAAGAATCGGGGTCGCTGAACACTGAAGCTTTCTTT | CASSQESGSLNTEAFF
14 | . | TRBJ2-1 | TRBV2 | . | TGTGCCAGCAGTGTCGTTAGCTCCTACAATGAGCAGTTCTTC | CASSVVSSYNEQFF
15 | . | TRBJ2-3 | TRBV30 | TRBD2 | TGTGCCTGGAGCCAACAGGCGGGAGCGGCAGATACGCAGTATTTT | CAWSQQAGAADTQYF
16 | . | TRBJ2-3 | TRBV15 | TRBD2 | TGTGCCACCAGCACAGGACTAGCGGCCTCCACAGATACGCAGTATTTT | CATSTGLAASTDTQYF
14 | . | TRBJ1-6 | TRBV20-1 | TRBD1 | TGCAGTGCTTGCAAGACAGGGTATAATTCACCCCTCCACTTT | CSACKTGYNSPLHF
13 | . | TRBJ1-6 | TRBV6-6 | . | TGTGCCAGCAGTTACAGACAGGATTCACCCCTCCACTTT | CASSYRQDSPLHF
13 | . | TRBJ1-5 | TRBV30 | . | TGTGCCTGGAGGGGGGATCCTAATCAGCCCCAGCATTTT | CAWRGDPNQPQHF
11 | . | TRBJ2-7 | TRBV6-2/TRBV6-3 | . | TGTGCCGGAAGTAACGGGGGCGAGCAGTACTTC | CAGSNGGEQYF
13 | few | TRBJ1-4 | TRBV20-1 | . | TGCAGTGCTAGCGCAGGGCTTAATGAAAAACTGTTTTTT | CSASAGLNEKLFF
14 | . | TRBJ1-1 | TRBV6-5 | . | TGTGCCAGCAGTTACCTGGGACCTAACACTGAAGCTTTCTTT | CASSYLGPNTEAFF